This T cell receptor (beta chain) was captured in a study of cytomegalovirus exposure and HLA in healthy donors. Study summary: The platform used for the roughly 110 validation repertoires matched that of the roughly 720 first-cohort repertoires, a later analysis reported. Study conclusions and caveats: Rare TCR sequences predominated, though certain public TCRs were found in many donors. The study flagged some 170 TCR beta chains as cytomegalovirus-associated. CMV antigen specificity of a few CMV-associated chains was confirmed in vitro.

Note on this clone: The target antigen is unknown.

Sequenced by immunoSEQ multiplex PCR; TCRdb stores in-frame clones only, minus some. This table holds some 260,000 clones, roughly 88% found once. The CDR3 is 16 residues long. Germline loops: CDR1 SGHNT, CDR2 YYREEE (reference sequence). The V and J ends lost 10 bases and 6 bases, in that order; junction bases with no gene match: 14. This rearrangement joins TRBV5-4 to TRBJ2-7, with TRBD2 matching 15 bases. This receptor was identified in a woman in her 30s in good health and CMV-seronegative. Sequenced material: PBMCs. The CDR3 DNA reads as TGTGCCTGGAAGCAGTTAACGGGACTAGCGGGAGGCGAGCAGTACTTC. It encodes CAWKQLTGLAGGEQYF. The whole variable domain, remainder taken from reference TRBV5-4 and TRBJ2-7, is ETGVTQSPTHLIKTRGQQVTLRCSSQSGHNTVSWYQQALGQGPQFIFQYYREEENGRGNFPPRFSGLQFPNYSSELNVNALELDDSALYLCAWKQLTGLAGGEQYFGPGTRLTVT.